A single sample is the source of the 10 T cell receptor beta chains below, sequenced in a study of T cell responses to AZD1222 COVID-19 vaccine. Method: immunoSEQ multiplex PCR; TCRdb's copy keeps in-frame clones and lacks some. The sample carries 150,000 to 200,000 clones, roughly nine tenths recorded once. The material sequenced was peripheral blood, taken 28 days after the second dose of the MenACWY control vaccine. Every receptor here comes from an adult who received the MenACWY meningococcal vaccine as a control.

The CDR3 region has the DNA TGTGCCACCAGTGATCTCCGGGACAGGGGGACCAATGAGCAGTTCTTC. The encoded protein is CATSDLRDRGTNEQFF. The V gene is TRBV24-1, the J gene TRBJ2-1, with 11 bases matching TRBD1. CDR3 size: 16 residues. The germline CDR1 and CDR2 sequences are KGHDR and SFDVKD. V gave up 3 bases and J gave up 6 bases; unmatched junction bases: 6.

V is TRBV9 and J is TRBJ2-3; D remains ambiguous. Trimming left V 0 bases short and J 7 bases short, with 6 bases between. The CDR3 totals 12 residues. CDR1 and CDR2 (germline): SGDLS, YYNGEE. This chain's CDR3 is CASSVGVNTQYF. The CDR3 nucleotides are TGTGCCAGCAGCGTAGGAGTGAATACGCAGTATTTT. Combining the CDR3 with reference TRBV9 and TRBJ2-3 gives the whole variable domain DSGVTQTPKHLITATGQRVTLRCSPRSGDLSVYWYQQSLDQGLQFLIQYYNGEERAKGNILERFSAQQFPDLHSELNLSSLELGDSALYFCASSVGVNTQYFGPGTRLTVL.

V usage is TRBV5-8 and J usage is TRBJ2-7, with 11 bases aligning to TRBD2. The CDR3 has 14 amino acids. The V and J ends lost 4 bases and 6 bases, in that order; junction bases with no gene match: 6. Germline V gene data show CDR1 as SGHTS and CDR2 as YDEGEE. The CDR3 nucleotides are TGTGCCAGCAGCCCGGGACTAGCGGCAAGCGAGCAGTACTTC. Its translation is CASSPGLAASEQYF.

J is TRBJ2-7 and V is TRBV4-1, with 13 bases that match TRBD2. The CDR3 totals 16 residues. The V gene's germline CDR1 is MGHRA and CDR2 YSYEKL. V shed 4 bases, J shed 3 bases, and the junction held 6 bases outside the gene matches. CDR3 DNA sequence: TGCGCCAGCAGCCTTGGACTAGCGGGAGATATCTACGAGCAGTACTTC. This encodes CASSLGLAGDIYEQYF.

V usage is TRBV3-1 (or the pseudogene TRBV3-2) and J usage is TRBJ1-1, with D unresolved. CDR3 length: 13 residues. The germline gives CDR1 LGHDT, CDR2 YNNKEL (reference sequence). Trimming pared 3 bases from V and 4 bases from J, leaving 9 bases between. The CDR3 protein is CASSQRTGTEAFF. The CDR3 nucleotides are TGTGCCAGCAGCCAGAGAACCGGCACTGAAGCTTTCTTT.

The CDR3 reads CASSLVPRGNYEQYF. DNA of the CDR3: TGTGCCAGCAGCTTAGTCCCCAGGGGAAACTACGAGCAGTACTTC. The genes are TRBV7-2 and TRBJ2-7; D might be TRBD1 (6 bases). CDR1 is SGHTA and CDR2 is FQGNSA in the germline V gene. This CDR3 is 15 amino acids long. Trimming pared 1 base from V and 3 bases from J, leaving 13 bases between.

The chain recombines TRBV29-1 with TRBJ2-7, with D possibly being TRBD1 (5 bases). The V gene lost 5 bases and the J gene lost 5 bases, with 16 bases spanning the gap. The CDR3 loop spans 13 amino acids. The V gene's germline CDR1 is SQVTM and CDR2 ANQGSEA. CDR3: CSVQLGRINEQYF. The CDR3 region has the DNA TGCAGCGTTCAATTGGGGCGGATAAACGAGCAGTACTTC.

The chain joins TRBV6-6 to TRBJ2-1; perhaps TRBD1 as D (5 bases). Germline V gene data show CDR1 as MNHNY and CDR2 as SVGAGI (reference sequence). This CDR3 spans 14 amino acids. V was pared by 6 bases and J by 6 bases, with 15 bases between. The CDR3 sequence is CASRAGPRSNEQFF. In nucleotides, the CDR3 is TGTGCCAGCAGGGCAGGGCCCAGAAGCAATGAGCAGTTCTTC.

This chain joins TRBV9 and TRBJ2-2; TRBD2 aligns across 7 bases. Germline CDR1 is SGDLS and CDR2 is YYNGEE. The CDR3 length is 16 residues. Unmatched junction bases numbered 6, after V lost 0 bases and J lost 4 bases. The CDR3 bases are TGTGCCAGCAGCGTAGGTGGGAGGGCCCGCACCGGGGAGCTGTTTTTT. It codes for CASSVGGRARTGELFF.

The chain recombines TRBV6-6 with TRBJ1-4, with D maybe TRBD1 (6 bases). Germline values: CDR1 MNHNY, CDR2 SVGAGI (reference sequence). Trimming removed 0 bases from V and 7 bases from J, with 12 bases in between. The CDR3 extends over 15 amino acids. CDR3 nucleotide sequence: TGTGCCAGCAGTTACTCGGGGGGCGCCGTTGAAAAACTGTTTTTT. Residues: CASSYSGGAVEKLFF.